The rows below give T cell receptor beta chains drawn from one sample of a study of siplizumab effects on memory and regulatory T cells. The data were produced by immunoSEQ multiplex PCR, yet TCRdb's version contains in-frame clones alone and is incomplete. The sample carries some 100,000 clones, 93% recorded once. The sample was CD8+ T cells sorted from blood. All receptors come from a human donor in good health. Each CDR3 is given without its conserved first and last residue. D genes are given only for firm matches. Clone size is given for some rows only: seen once, a few or many times, or a class if the clone is expanded.

TRBV19	NA	NA	ASSMGGYWAEAF
TRBV19	NA	NA	ASSHQGTEAF
TRBV7-9	TRBD2	once	ASSPSMTSGLSTDTQY
TRBV13	TRBD2	NA	ASSLGPAGVTPSYEQY
TRBV21-1	NA	NA	ASSNIRDCNSGNTIY
TRBV6-4	TRBD1	NA	ASSVDRGGTDTQY
TRBV4-1	NA	NA	ASSQGVTTEAF
TRBV9	NA	NA	ASSGGGDSYEQY
TRBV5-6	NA	NA	ASSLSGVWDGYT
TRBV10-2	TRBD1	NA	ASSESQGLAYEQY
TRBV10-3	TRBD1	NA	AISDPTGISTDTQY
TRBV7-6	TRBD2	NA	ASSPILSGTPGGYNEQF
TRBV7-8	TRBD1	NA	ASSAFNRGLQETQY
TRBV29-1	TRBD2	NA	SFQPALGASGRTDTQY
TRBV4-1	TRBD1	few	ASSQDGETGAFGYT
TRBV5-1	TRBD1	NA	ASSLDRDRPTYEQY
TRBV19	NA	NA	ASSKGPLFDRPETQY
TRBV2	NA	NA	ASSLTGSYEQY
TRBV7-9	NA	NA	ASSLYVRAITGELF
TRBV4-1	NA	NA	ASSQDLNRVYEQY
TRBV4-2	TRBD1	few	ASSQTGGLRYGYT
TRBV25-1	NA	NA	ASSAGRAAEQY
TRBV6-5	NA	NA	AIGVGGNTEAF
TRBV5-6	TRBD2	NA	ASSLAQRGYNEQF
TRBV2	NA	NA	ASSDKGPPPGYT
TRBV4-1	NA	NA	ASSQDLGGETQY
TRBV10-2	NA	NA	ASSDDRNQPQH
TRBV27	TRBD1	NA	ASSPSRDRVPEQY
TRBV9	NA	NA	ASSQQRGGYNEQF
TRBV4-2	NA	NA	ASSQDRGNRRYEQY
TRBV19	TRBD2	once	ASSIPASGPYNEQF
TRBV7-9	TRBD2	NA	ASSLGTSGTEQF
TRBV19	TRBD1	NA	ASSIDGRGIGGYT
TRBV27	NA	NA	VAKTTDRIGTEAF
TRBV9	TRBD2	NA	ASSPSGVFQY
TRBV5-1	NA	NA	ASSLYQETQY
TRBV29-1	NA	NA	SVGGTEAF
TRBV30	NA	NA	AWSLGSNQPQH
TRBV7-2	NA	NA	ASIPGVGAGTPVLSGYT
TRBV4-3	TRBD1	NA	ASSQGRNWDRDGYT
TRBV27	NA	NA	ASSQMVGPENEQF
TRBV7-9	TRBD1	NA	ASSWGTGATNEKLF
TRBV4-1	TRBD1	NA	ASSPGQGSYNEQF
TRBV29-1	NA	NA	SVEGVGPLEEAF
TRBV9	TRBD2	NA	ASSVRDYPSYNEQF
TRBV7-9	TRBD1	NA	ASSPARDSLDEQY
TRBV5-6	TRBD2	NA	ASSLGSSGNDNEQF
TRBV20-1	NA	NA	SARAGVEQF
TRBV7-2	TRBD2	NA	ASSPRLAETNEQF
TRBV18	NA	once	ASSPGRGGYEQY
TRBV27	NA	few	ASSTYGTPGEQY